Below, 2 T cell receptor beta chains from the same sample are listed, as sequenced in a study of blood T cell repertoires in COVID-19. Assay: immunoSEQ multiplex PCR; the TCRdb copy retains only in-frame clones and omits some. The sample has 85,000 to 130,000 clones; roughly four fifths are singletons. The sequenced sample consisted of peripheral blood. These receptor sequences come from a woman of 80 years or more with active or convalescent COVID-19.

The chain carries TRBV7-2 and TRBJ2-1, with D possibly being TRBD2 (6 bases). Germline assignment: CDR1 SGHTA and CDR2 FQGNSA. The CDR3 has 13 amino acids. Trimming cost V 5 bases and J 8 bases, with 13 bases left between them. The CDR3 region has the DNA TGTGCCAGCAGCCAAGGCGGGATCTATGAGCAGTTCTTC. This encodes CASSQGGIYEQFF.

J is TRBJ1-5 and V is TRBV5-8; D is unresolved. The CDR3 loop spans 15 amino acids. Trimming cost V 5 bases and J 6 bases, with 18 bases left between them. Per the germline V gene, CDR1 is SGHTS and CDR2 is YDEGEE. The CDR3 coding sequence is TGTGCCAGCAGTCACGGTCGGAGGGAAGGTCAGCCCCAGCATTTT. Translated: CASSHGRREGQPQHF.